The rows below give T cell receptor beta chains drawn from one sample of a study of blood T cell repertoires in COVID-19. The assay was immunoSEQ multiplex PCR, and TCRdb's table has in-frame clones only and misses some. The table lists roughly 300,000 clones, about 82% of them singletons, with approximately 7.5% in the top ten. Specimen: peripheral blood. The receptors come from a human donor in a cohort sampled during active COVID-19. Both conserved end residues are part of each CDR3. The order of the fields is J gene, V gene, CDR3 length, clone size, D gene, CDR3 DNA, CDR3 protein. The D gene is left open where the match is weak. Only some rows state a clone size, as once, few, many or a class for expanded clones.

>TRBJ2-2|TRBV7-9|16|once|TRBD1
TGTGCCAGCAGCCTTTCGACAGGGGGCGACACCGGGGAGCTGTTTTTT
CASSLSTGGDTGELFF
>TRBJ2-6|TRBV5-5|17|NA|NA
TGTGCCAGCAGCTTGGCGGGGTTTAACTCTGGGGCCAACGTCCTGACTTTC
CASSLAGFNSGANVLTF
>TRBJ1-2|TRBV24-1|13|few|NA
TGTGCCACCAGTGATTCAGGGGCCTATGGCTACACCTTC
CATSDSGAYGYTF
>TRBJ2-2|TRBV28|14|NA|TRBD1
TGTGCCAGCAGAAAACAGGGGGCGGCCGGGGAGCTGTTTTTT
CASRKQGAAGELFF
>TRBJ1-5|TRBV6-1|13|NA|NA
TGTGCCAGCAGTGAACAGAACAATCAGCCCCAGCATTTT
CASSEQNNQPQHF
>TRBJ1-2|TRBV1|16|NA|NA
TGCACCAGCAGCCAAGATGAGAAATTAAGAAACTATGGCTACACCTTC
CTSSQDEKLRNYGYTF
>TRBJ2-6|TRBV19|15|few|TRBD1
TGTGCCAGTAGTCCCCCGGGACAGAGGGCCAACGTCCTGACTTTC
CASSPPGQRANVLTF
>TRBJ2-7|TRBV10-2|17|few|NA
TGCGCCAGCGGCTCGGGGTATGTAGGACGGACCCCCTACGAGCAGTACTTC
CASGSGYVGRTPYEQYF
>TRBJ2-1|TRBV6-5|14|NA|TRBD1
TGTGCCAGCGGCTACAGGGGGCGAGGGAATGAGCAGTTCTTC
CASGYRGRGNEQFF
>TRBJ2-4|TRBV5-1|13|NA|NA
TGCGCCAGCAGCCAGGACACTAAAAACATTCAGTACTTC
CASSQDTKNIQYF
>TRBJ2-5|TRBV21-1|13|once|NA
TGTGCCAGGGGGGACAGGGGGCTAAGGACCCAGTACTTC
CARGDRGLRTQYF
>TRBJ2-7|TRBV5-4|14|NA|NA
TGTGCCAGCAGCTTTGGCGTGGGGGAGGACGAGCAGTACTTC
CASSFGVGEDEQYF
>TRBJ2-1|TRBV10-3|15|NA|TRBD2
TGTGCCACCATTCAGAGCGGGGGGGCCTACAATGAGCAGTTCTTC
CATIQSGGAYNEQFF
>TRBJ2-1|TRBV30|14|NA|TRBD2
TGTGCCTGGACGACTAGCGGGCTCCTAAATGAGCAGTTCTTC
CAWTTSGLLNEQFF
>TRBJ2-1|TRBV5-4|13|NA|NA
TGTGCCAGCAGCTTGGCCGGGGTCAATGAGCAGTTCTTC
CASSLAGVNEQFF
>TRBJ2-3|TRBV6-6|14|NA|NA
TGTGCCAGCAGGCTAACGCCAGGGGCAGATACGCAGTATTTT
CASRLTPGADTQYF
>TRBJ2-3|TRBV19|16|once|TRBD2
TGTGCCAGTAGTATGGGGGGGACTCTTCCTACGGATACGCAGTATTTT
CASSMGGTLPTDTQYF
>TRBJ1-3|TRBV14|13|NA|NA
TGTGCCAGCAGGAGGGTATCTGGAAACACCATATATTTT
CASRRVSGNTIYF
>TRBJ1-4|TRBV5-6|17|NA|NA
TGTGCCAGCAGCTTTATTGGGCGCTCCGCAACTAATGAAAAACTGTTTTTT
CASSFIGRSATNEKLFF
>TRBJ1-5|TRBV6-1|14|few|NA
TGTGCCAGCAGTGAAGTGGGCAGGGTCCAGCCCCAGCATTTT
CASSEVGRVQPQHF
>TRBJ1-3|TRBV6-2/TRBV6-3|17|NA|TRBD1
TGTGCCAGCAGTTTGGGACAGGGGGTTAGGTCTGGAAACACCATATATTTT
CASSLGQGVRSGNTIYF
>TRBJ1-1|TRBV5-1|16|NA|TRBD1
TGCGCCAGCAGCGACCACAGGGGGCTGGGGAACACTGAAGCTTTCTTT
CASSDHRGLGNTEAFF
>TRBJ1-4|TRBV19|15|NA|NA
TGTGCCAGTAGTATCGCGGGGGGCTCTGGAGAAAAACTGTTTTTT
CASSIAGGSGEKLFF
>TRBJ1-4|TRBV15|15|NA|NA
TGTGCCACCAGCAGAGGAGGGGGTGAAATTGAAAAACTGTTTTTT
CATSRGGGEIEKLFF
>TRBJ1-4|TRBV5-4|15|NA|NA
TGTGCCAGCAGCTCAGGGCCTGGCGTGAATGAAAAACTGTTTTTT
CASSSGPGVNEKLFF
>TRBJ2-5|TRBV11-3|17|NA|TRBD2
TGTGCCAGCAGCTTAGAAGCGGGGGGGCTCTCCCAAGAGACCCAGTACTTC
CASSLEAGGLSQETQYF
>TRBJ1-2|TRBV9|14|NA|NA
TGTGCCAGCAGCGCCGATGGCAGGGACTATGGCTACACCTTC
CASSADGRDYGYTF